The text below deals with one T cell receptor beta chain. Antigen: not known. Profiled with immunoSEQ multiplex PCR; TCRdb holds only in-frame clones, not every one. The profile covers more than 100,000 clones, with approximately 89% appearing a single time and under 6.5% taken by the ten largest. This sample is drawn from a study of T cell responses to AZD1222 COVID-19 vaccine. Points from the study as a whole: Compared with day 0, the breadth and depth of the Spike-specific TCR repertoire rose significantly after two doses of AZD1222.

The CDR3 runs to 17 residues. Germline V gene lookup returns CDR1 MNHEY and CDR2 SVGEGT. Trimming removed 2 bases from V and 0 bases from J, with 17 bases in between. This clonotype was obtained from an adult in good health. The source was peripheral blood, collected on day 0 of AZD1222 vaccination. The chain couples TRBV6-2 or TRBV6-3 to TRBJ2-7; maybe TRBD1 (5 bases). CDR3 residues: CASSYTLDGQSSYEQYF. The CDR3 nucleotides read TGTGCCAGCAGTTACACCCTGGACGGACAAAGCTCCTACGAGCAGTACTTC.